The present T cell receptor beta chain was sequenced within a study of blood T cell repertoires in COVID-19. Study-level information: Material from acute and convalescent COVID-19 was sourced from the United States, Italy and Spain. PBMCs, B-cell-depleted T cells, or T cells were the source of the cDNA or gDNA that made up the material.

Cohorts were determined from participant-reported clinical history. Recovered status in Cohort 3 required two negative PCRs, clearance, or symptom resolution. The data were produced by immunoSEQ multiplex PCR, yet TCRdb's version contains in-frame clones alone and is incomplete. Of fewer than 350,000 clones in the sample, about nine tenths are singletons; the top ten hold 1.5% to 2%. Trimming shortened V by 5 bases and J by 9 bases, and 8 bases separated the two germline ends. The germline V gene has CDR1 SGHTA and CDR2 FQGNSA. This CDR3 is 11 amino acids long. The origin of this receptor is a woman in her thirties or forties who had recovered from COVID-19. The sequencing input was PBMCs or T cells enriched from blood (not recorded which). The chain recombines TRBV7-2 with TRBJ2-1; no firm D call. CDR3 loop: CASSIPGEQFF. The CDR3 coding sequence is TGTGCCAGCAGCATTCCCGGTGAGCAGTTCTTC.